The 22 T cell receptor beta chains reported below all come from one sample, sequenced in a study of T cells in Graves' hyperthyroidism and ophthalmopathy. TCR beta CDR3 regions were amplified from RNA transcripts. The HTBI primer set drove a first-round RT-PCR of the TCR CDR3. TCRdb reanalysed the multiplex PCR reads using MiXCR and keeps one entry per CDR3 protein. The sample lists about 710,000 distinct CDR3 sequences; 15% to 20% were seen once. The sample taken for sequencing was blood. These receptor sequences come from a man between 18 and 35 years old with Graves' hyperthyroidism.

In this sample, this clonotype turned up many times. The chain carries TRBV12-5 and TRBJ1-1; unclear D gene. Germline lookup yields CDR1 LGHNT and CDR2 FRNRAP. Trimming removed 1 base at V and 1 base at J, with 4 bases between. This CDR3 has 13 residues. The CDR3 loop is CASGLGGNTEAFF. CDR3 coding DNA: TGTGCTAGTGGTTTGGGGGGGAACACTGAAGCTTTCTTT.

There are many counts of this clonotype. The chain recombines TRBV20-1 with TRBJ2-7, with D possibly TRBD2 on 5 matching bases. The CDR3 is 13 residues long. CDR1 and CDR2 (germline): DFQATT, SNEGSKA (reference sequence). V gave up 5 bases and J gave up 7 bases, with 18 bases separating them. CDR3 DNA sequence: TGCAGTGCTCGGACGGGGATGCGGTGGGAGCAGTACTTC. This sequence encodes CSARTGMRWEQYF.

This clonotype was seen more than once but under ten times. The chain has TRBV11-3 and TRBJ2-6; no reliable D call. The V gene lost 5 bases and the J gene lost 0 bases, with 14 bases spanning the gap. Germline V gives CDR1 SGHNT, CDR2 YENEEA. CDR3 length: 17 residues. The CDR3 DNA follows: TGTGCCAGCAGCGCGACTCCTTTCAGCTCTGGGGCCAACGTCCTGACTTTC. Translated: CASSATPFSSGANVLTF.

This clonotype was counted at least ten times. The chain couples TRBV20-1 to TRBJ2-2, with D possibly TRBD2 on 6 matching bases. V shed 3 bases and J shed 3 bases, with 14 bases lying between them. The CDR3 loop spans 15 amino acids. Germline V lookup: CDR1 DFQATT, CDR2 SNEGSKA (reference sequence). The CDR3 DNA sequence: TGCAGTGCTAGCCTTCCTAGCGTGTACACCGGGGAGCTGTTTTTT. It is translated as CSASLPSVYTGELFF.

The V gene is TRBV30, the J gene TRBJ2-6; unclear D gene. CDR1 GTSNPN and CDR2 SVGIG come from the germline V gene (reference sequence). V lost 2 bases and J 0 bases, leaving 11 bases between the germline ends. The CDR3 runs to 16 residues. CDR3 amino acids: CAWSSPRRSGANVLTF. CDR3 sequence (DNA): TGTGCCTGGAGTTCGCCGCGGCGCTCTGGGGCCAACGTCCTGACTTTC.

This clonotype was seen a few times. The V call is TRBV9, the J call TRBJ2-3; the D gene is possibly TRBD1 (5 bases). Germline V gene sequence: CDR1 SGDLS, CDR2 YYNGEE. CDR3 length: 17 residues. Trimming took 8 bases from V and 3 from J, leaving 25 bases between them. The CDR3: CASSRPQGFIDTDTQYF. The CDR3 coding sequence is TGTGCCAGTAGTAGACCCCAGGGATTCATCGATACAGATACGCAGTATTTT.

This clonotype was recorded many times. The chain combines TRBV27 with TRBJ1-1; unclear D gene. Germline-derived CDR1 and CDR2 are MNHEY and SMNVEV (reference sequence). This CDR3 comprises 13 residues. Trimming removed 4 bases from V and 2 bases from J, with 8 bases in between. As DNA, the CDR3 is TGTGCCAGCAGTTCCGTGGGCAACACTGAAGCTTTCTTT. Translation gives CASSSVGNTEAFF.

The chain couples TRBV6-1 to TRBJ2-2; the D is unclear. The CDR3 loop spans 14 amino acids. V dropped 2 bases and J dropped 4 bases, with 8 bases sitting between them. From germline, CDR1 is MNHNS and CDR2 SASEGT. CDR3 residues: CASSEYTGTGELFF. The CDR3 DNA reads as TGTGCCAGCAGTGAATACACGGGCACCGGGGAGCTGTTTTTT.

This CDR3 is CASSLVAVDTQYF. The DNA for the CDR3 is TGTGCCAGCAGTTTAGTGGCCGTAGATACGCAGTATTTT. V is TRBV28 and J is TRBJ2-3; D gene unclear. CDR1 MDHEN and CDR2 SYDVKM come from the germline V gene. Trimming stripped 2 bases from V and 5 bases from J, with 8 bases between. The CDR3 contains 13 residues.

This clonotype was found many times. V gene TRBV6-1 combines with J gene TRBJ2-4; D is unresolved. V dropped 6 bases and J dropped 4 bases, with 22 bases sitting between them. The CDR3 contains 17 residues. From germline, CDR1 is MNHNS and CDR2 SASEGT. CDR3 bases: TGTGCCAGCAGCCCCAACCCCCCGGGTCCCTTGAAAAACATTCAGTACTTC. This codes for CASSPNPPGPLKNIQYF.

This clonotype was counted at least ten times. This chain links TRBV6-2 or TRBV6-3 with TRBJ1-2, with D hard to call. This CDR3 has 16 amino acids. Trimming took 10 bases from V and 3 from J, leaving 24 bases between them. In germline, CDR1 is MNHEY, CDR2 SVGEGT. The CDR3 is CATSWTEAWFDYGYTF. Here the CDR3 DNA reads TGTGCCACCTCCTGGACGGAGGCCTGGTTCGACTATGGCTACACCTTC.

The chain has TRBV18 and TRBJ2-7, with TRBD1 matching over 9 bases. Germline V gene lookup returns CDR1 KGHSH and CDR2 LQKENI. The trim removed 2 bases at V and 9 bases at J, leaving 14 bases unmatched. This CDR3 has 16 amino acids. CDR3 residues: CASSPRGQGGSLGQYF. The CDR3 region has the DNA TGTGCCAGCTCACCAAGGGGACAGGGAGGTTCCCTTGGGCAGTACTTC.

This clonotype was detected many times. The rearrangement uses TRBV18 and TRBJ2-3; 7 nucleotides align to TRBD2. With 5 bases clipped from V and 5 bases from J, the junction kept 22 bases outside the gene matches. The CDR3 extends over 19 amino acids. CDR1 and CDR2 (germline): KGHSH, LQKENI. CDR3 DNA: TGTGCCAGCTCATACAAAGGTTCGGCTCTAGCGGCTGCACGAGATACGCAGTATTTT. This encodes CASSYKGSALAAARDTQYF.

The J gene is TRBJ2-3, the V gene TRBV18; tentatively, D is TRBD1 or TRBD2 (6 bases each). This CDR3 region has 14 residues. Per germline, CDR1 KGHSH and CDR2 LQKENI. Trimming cost V 6 bases and J 7 bases, with 17 bases left between them. CDR3 residues: CASSFEGGRNTQYF. The DNA for the CDR3 is TGTGCCAGCTCGTTTGAAGGGGGGCGCAATACGCAGTATTTT.

The V gene is TRBV7-2, the J gene TRBJ1-2, with D tentatively TRBD1 (5 bases). CDR3 length: 14 residues. The ends were cut back, 2 bases at V and 8 bases at J, with 15 bases in the middle. Per the germline V gene, CDR1 is SGHTA and CDR2 is FQGNSA. CDR3 residues: CASSLLFVGEGYTF. Written as DNA, the CDR3 is TGTGCCAGCAGCTTATTATTCGTGGGGGAAGGCTACACCTTC.

This clonotype was recorded at least ten times. The chain couples TRBV20-1 to TRBJ1-1, with TRBD1 as a possible D gene (5 bases). Trimming took 8 bases from V and 5 from J, leaving 21 bases between them. The CDR3 is made up of 14 amino acids. Germline V lookup: CDR1 DFQATT, CDR2 SNEGSKA (reference sequence). DNA of the CDR3: TGCAGTACGGCTCGGGGGTGGTCGGTGACTGAAGCTTTCTTT. Protein: CSTARGWSVTEAFF.

The genes are TRBV12-3 or TRBV12-4 and TRBJ1-5; D remains unclear. The CDR3 has 15 amino acids. V was shortened by 1 base and J by 9 bases, with 16 bases between the two germline ends. The CDR3 protein is CASSLGGHGIRPQHF. The DNA of the CDR3 is TGTGCCAGCAGTTTAGGGGGTCATGGGATTAGGCCCCAGCATTTT.

This clonotype was counted many times. The CDR3 DNA sequence: TGTGCCAGCAGTTGGACAGCAACATACACTTTTACCACAGATACGCAGTATTTT. It is translated as CASSWTATYTFTTDTQYF. The chain combines TRBV28 with TRBJ2-3; possible D gene TRBD1, 6 bases. Trimming removed 4 bases from V and 2 bases from J, with 22 bases in between. Germline-derived CDR1 and CDR2 are MDHEN and SYDVKM. The CDR3 totals 18 residues.

The chain combines TRBV7-3 with TRBJ2-1; weak D call: TRBD2 (6 bases). The ends were cut back, 1 base at V and 9 bases at J, with 19 bases in the middle. The CDR3 runs 16 residues. CDR1 SGHTA and CDR2 FQGTGA come from the germline V gene. The CDR3 nucleotides read TGTGCCAGCAGCTTAAACCAGCGGGTGTCCTTTGGTGAGCAGTTCTTC. Encoded protein: CASSLNQRVSFGEQFF.

In its sample, this clonotype was seen many times. The chain combines TRBV29-1 with TRBJ2-3; 9 bases align to TRBD2. The V and J ends lost 0 bases and 4 bases, in that order; junction bases with no gene match: 8. This CDR3 comprises 16 residues. In germline, CDR1 is SQVTM, CDR2 ANQGSEA. The CDR3 spells CSVEDRASGTPDTQYF. DNA of the CDR3: TGCAGCGTTGAAGATAGGGCTAGCGGGACCCCAGATACGCAGTATTTT.

At least ten counts were recorded for this clonotype. The J gene is TRBJ2-1, the V gene TRBV29-1; D is possibly TRBD2 (6 bases). The CDR3 consists of 14 residues. CDR1 SQVTM and CDR2 ANQGSEA come from the germline V gene. V was shortened by 6 bases and J by 4 bases, with 16 bases between the two germline ends. The CDR3 is CSVSYGGNYNEQFF. The CDR3 nucleotides are TGCAGCGTGTCCTATGGCGGGAATTACAATGAGCAGTTCTTC.

This clonotype was recorded a few times. The chain uses TRBV20-1 and TRBJ2-7; TRBD2 aligns across 9 bases. The V and J ends lost 6 bases and 5 bases, in that order; junction bases with no gene match: 11. Germline CDR1 DFQATT, CDR2 SNEGSKA (reference sequence). This CDR3 contains 14 residues. The CDR3 loop is CSALLSGRANEQYF. The CDR3, as DNA: TGCAGTGCCTTACTTAGCGGGAGAGCAAACGAGCAGTACTTC.